Listed here are 8 T cell receptor beta chains from one sample, sequenced in a study of cytomegalovirus exposure and HLA in healthy donors. Researchers ran the PCR with 60 Vbeta and 13 Jbeta primers. Only in-frame clones appear in the TCRdb table, and some are missing; sequencing was by immunoSEQ multiplex PCR. The data show under 140,000 clones, approximately 84% seen once. Sequencing was carried out using PBMCs. These receptors were obtained from a middle-aged man in good health and CMV-seronegative.

The chain has TRBV5-1 and TRBJ2-7; TRBD2 matches 9 bases. The CDR3 contains 16 residues. The V gene end was trimmed by 2 bases and the J gene end by 6 bases; junction bases not matched to a gene: 12. Germline CDR1 reads SGHRS; CDR2 reads YFSETQ. The CDR3 here is CASSFRTGLATPEQYF. The CDR3 DNA is TGCGCCAGCAGCTTCCGGACGGGACTAGCAACCCCCGAGCAGTACTTC. Drawing the rest from reference TRBV5-1 and TRBJ2-7, the complete variable domain is KAGVTQTPRYLIKTRGQQVTLSCSPISGHRSVSWYQQTPGQGLQFLFEYFSETQRNKGNFPGRFSGRQFSNSRSEMNVSTLELGDSALYLCASSFRTGLATPEQYFGPGTRLTVT.

The J gene is TRBJ1-1, the V gene TRBV14; D not resolved. The CDR3 spans 13 residues. Trimming shortened V by 5 bases and J by 10 bases, and 17 bases separated the two germline ends. Per the germline V gene, CDR1 is SGHDN and CDR2 is FVKESK. The CDR3 nucleotides are TGTGCCAGCAGCTCCCAGCCGACCACAGTAGCTTTCTTT. Protein product: CASSSQPTTVAFF.

The genes are TRBV5-6 and TRBJ2-5; TRBD2 aligns across 8 bases. CDR1 and CDR2 from the germline V gene are SGHDT and YYEEEE. This CDR3 has 15 residues. Germline trimming cut 1 base from V and 5 bases from J; bases unmatched to any gene: 7. The CDR3 nucleotides read TGTGCCAGCAGCTTGTCTGCGGGGGGCTGGGAGACCCAGTACTTC. This translates into CASSLSAGGWETQYF.

This clone has just one count. Here the CDR3 DNA reads TGTGCCAGCAGCACAAGCTATGGCTACACCTTC. Encoded protein: CASSTSYGYTF. The chain has TRBV9 and TRBJ1-2, with unresolved D. The germline V and J ends were trimmed by 4 bases and 4 bases, with 5 bases remaining between them. The V gene's germline CDR1 is SGDLS and CDR2 YYNGEE. The CDR3 is 11 residues long. The variable domain in full, with the rest retrieved from reference TRBV9 and TRBJ1-2, is DSGVTQTPKHLITATGQRVTLRCSPRSGDLSVYWYQQSLDQGLQFLIQYYNGEERAKGNILERFSAQQFPDLHSELNLSSLELGDSALYFCASSTSYGYTFGSGTRLTVV.

The chain carries TRBV29-1 and TRBJ2-7; TRBD1 might be the D (6 bases). Germline CDR1 and CDR2: SQVTM and ANQGSEA. V was pared by 0 bases and J by 2 bases, with 8 bases between. This CDR3 has 13 residues. DNA for the CDR3: TGCAGCGTTGAAGATCAGGGGACCTACGAGCAGTACTTC. This encodes CSVEDQGTYEQYF.

The gene calls are TRBV28 and TRBJ2-7, with D uncertain. V was clipped by 2 bases and J by 3 bases, with 8 bases between them. Germline CDR1 MDHEN, CDR2 SYDVKM. The CDR3 extends over 13 amino acids. Here the CDR3 DNA reads TGTGCCAGCAGTTTAGTTGCCGGCTACGAGCAGTACTTC. This gives the protein CASSLVAGYEQYF.

The chain is built from TRBV29-1 and TRBJ2-5, with D maybe TRBD2 (5 bases). The length of the CDR3 is 11 residues. Germline CDR1 SQVTM, CDR2 ANQGSEA. V lost 6 bases and J 5 bases, leaving 10 bases between the germline ends. The CDR3 is CSVSRGETQYF. CDR3 DNA: TGCAGCGTCTCCCGCGGGGAGACCCAGTACTTC. The whole variable domain, filled in from reference TRBV29-1 and TRBJ2-5, reads SAVISQKPSRDICQRGTSLTIQCQVDSQVTMMFWYRQQPGQSLTLIATANQGSEATYESGFVIDKFPISRPNLTFSTLTVSNMSPEDSSIYLCSVSRGETQYFGPGTRLLVL.

The chain combines TRBV5-6 with TRBJ1-4, with 11 nucleotides matching TRBD1. With 6 bases clipped from V and 8 bases from J, the junction kept 3 bases outside the gene matches. The germline gives CDR1 SGHDT, CDR2 YYEEEE. This CDR3 contains 13 residues. CDR3 coding DNA: TGTGCCAGCACCAGGGACAGGGGGGAAAAACTGTTTTTT. This codes for CASTRDRGEKLFF.